These 18 T cell receptor beta chains were sequenced from one sample in a study of vaccination effects on CD4 cells after COVID-19. The antigens of these receptors remain unknown. Peptide-pool stimulation followed by sequencing identified expanded antigen-specific CD4+ clonotypes in the ViraFEST assay. Isolating CD4+ T cells followed around nine days of culture. Recipients of the vaccine had no prior SARS-CoV-2 infection and negative nucleocapsid antibodies. Assay: immunoSEQ multiplex PCR; the TCRdb copy retains only in-frame clones and omits some. The table records over 55,000 clones, around 75% of them present only once. The sample in question was CD4+ T cells from PBMCs cultured with HCoV-OC43 spike peptides, obtained before COVID-19 vaccination. The subset is: HCoV-OC43 spike overlapping peptide pool stimulation. The receptors derive from a human donor who received a COVID-19 vaccine.

The chain links TRBV5-6 to TRBJ2-4; 12 nucleotides match TRBD1. V was pared by 0 bases and J by 1 base, with 8 bases of the junction left unmatched. Germline CDR1 and CDR2: SGHDT and YYEEEE. The CDR3 is 19 residues long. The CDR3 loop reads CASSLVRDRGRGAKNIQYF. The CDR3 coding sequence is TGTGCCAGCAGCTTGGTCCGGGACAGGGGGCGAGGTGCCAAAAACATTCAGTACTTC.

This chain joins TRBV19 and TRBJ2-4; 10 positions match TRBD1. The CDR3 consists of 16 residues. With 5 bases clipped from V and 1 base from J, the junction kept 5 bases outside the gene matches. CDR1 and CDR2 (germline): LNHDA, SQIVND (reference sequence). CDR3 bases: TGTGCCAGTAGTCCTGGGACAGGGGTTGCCAAAAACATTCAGTACTTC. Translated, it gives CASSPGTGVAKNIQYF.

This chain connects TRBV6-5 to TRBJ1-4; 10 bases line up with TRBD1. Trimming at V came to 6 bases and at J to 14 bases, leaving 12 bases not matched to a gene. The germline gives CDR1 MNHEY, CDR2 SVGAGI. The CDR3 consists of 14 residues. CDR3 coding DNA: TGTGCCAGCAGGACAGACAGGGGGCCTAATTTTCTGTTTTTT. It specifies CASRTDRGPNFLFF.

The chain combines TRBV28 with TRBJ2-7, with TRBD1 matching 7 bases. CDR3 length: 13 residues. Trimming at V came to 8 bases and at J to 2 bases, leaving 6 bases not matched to a gene. Germline-derived CDR1 and CDR2 are MDHEN and SYDVKM. The CDR3 region is CASSDRVPYEQYV. Here the CDR3 DNA reads TGTGCCAGCTCCGACAGGGTTCCCTACGAGCAGTACGTC.

The rearrangement uses TRBV5-1 and TRBJ2-3; 7 positions agree with TRBD2. The J segment lost 1 base and the V segment lost 4 bases, leaving 12 bases of the junction unmatched. Germline CDR1 SGHRS, CDR2 YFSETQ. The CDR3 runs 17 residues. The CDR3 sequence is CASSPGVGSGRTDTQYF. For the CDR3, the DNA is TGCGCCAGCAGCCCCGGCGTCGGTAGCGGGCGCACAGATACGCAGTATTTT. Full variable domain (remainder filled in from reference TRBV5-1 and TRBJ2-3): KAGVTQTPRYLIKTRGQQVTLSCSPISGHRSVSWYQQTPGQGLQFLFEYFSETQRNKGNFPGRFSGRQFSNSRSEMNVSTLELGDSALYLCASSPGVGSGRTDTQYFGPGTRLTVL.

This sequence joins TRBV6-2 or TRBV6-3 and TRBJ2-7, with 10 bases aligning to TRBD2. This CDR3 is 14 amino acids long. J lost 5 bases, V lost 2 bases, and 3 bases had no gene match. Germline lookup yields CDR1 MNHEY and CDR2 SVGEGT. CDR3 sequence reads: CASSYGTSVNEQYV. The DNA of the CDR3 is TGTGCCAGCAGTTACGGGACTAGCGTCAACGAGCAGTACGTC.

This clone was seen a few times. The chain recombines TRBV6-5 with TRBJ1-2, with TRBD1 as a possible D gene (6 bases). Germline V gene lookup returns CDR1 MNHEY and CDR2 SVGAGI. V was shortened by 6 bases and J by 8 bases, with 16 bases between the two germline ends. The CDR3 has 13 amino acids. CDR3 DNA sequence: TGTGCCAGCAGCGAGACAGGTCGGAGAGGCTACACCTTC. The encoded protein is CASSETGRRGYTF.

The J gene is TRBJ2-5, the V gene TRBV24-1, with D tentatively TRBD1 (6 bases). The CDR3 contains 16 residues. Germline CDR1 reads KGHDR; CDR2 reads SFDVKD. The ends were cut back, 7 bases at V and 2 bases at J, with 19 bases in the middle. Written as DNA, the CDR3 is TGTGCCACCAGCTTTCACGGGGACACCGAGCAAGAGACCCAGTACTTC. The encoded protein is CATSFHGDTEQETQYF.

The chain combines TRBV19 with TRBJ2-4, with a weak D call TRBD1 (6 bases). Germline V gene sequence: CDR1 LNHDA, CDR2 SQIVND (reference sequence). There are 13 residues in the CDR3. V was trimmed by 11 bases and J by 6 bases, leaving 17 bases between them. This CDR3 is CAARAPGANIQYF. CDR3 coding DNA: TGTGCCGCGAGAGCGCCAGGGGCAAACATTCAGTACTTC.

This clone was seen more than once but under ten times. The chain uses TRBV6-5 and TRBJ2-7; a weak D match, TRBD1 (7 bases). This CDR3 has 14 amino acids. Trimming left V 4 bases short and J 1 base short, with 11 bases between. The germline CDR1 and CDR2 sequences are MNHEY and SVGAGI. The CDR3 here is CASSSQGGSYEQYV. The DNA for the CDR3 is TGTGCCAGCAGTTCCCAGGGGGGATCCTACGAGCAGTACGTC.

This chain links TRBV2 with TRBJ2-3; 11 bases agree with TRBD2. V gave up 5 bases and J gave up 4 bases; unmatched junction bases: 11. Germline CDR1 reads SNHLY; CDR2 reads FYNNEI. The CDR3 totals 17 residues. The CDR3 DNA sequence: TGTGCCAGCAGTTTTTCATCTAGCGGGGGGTTCGCAGATACGCAGTATTTT. Amino acids: CASSFSSSGGFADTQYF.

The V and J genes are TRBV5-6 and TRBJ2-5; the D gene is possibly TRBD1 (5 bases). The CDR3 length is 14 residues. Trimming left V 5 bases short and J 5 bases short, with 16 bases between. Germline CDR1 reads SGHDT; CDR2 reads YYEEEE. CDR3 DNA sequence: TGTGCCAGCAGTCCAGTCCGAAAGGGGGAGACCCAGTACTTC. It codes for CASSPVRKGETQYF.

The genes are TRBV4-2 and TRBJ1-3, with D possibly being TRBD1 (6 bases). The CDR3 runs 17 residues. Germline assignment: CDR1 LGHNA and CDR2 YNFKEQ. Trimming stripped 0 bases from V and 0 bases from J, with 12 bases between. The CDR3 DNA follows: TGTGCCAGCAGCCAAGATGGGCGGGGGCACTCTGGAAACACCATATATTTT. Translated: CASSQDGRGHSGNTIYF.

The chain recombines TRBV7-9 with TRBJ1-4, with D perhaps TRBD1 (5 bases). V lost 3 bases, J lost 5 bases, and 19 bases lay in between. This CDR3 has 17 residues. CDR1 is SEHNR and CDR2 is FQNEAQ in the germline V gene (reference sequence). This CDR3 is CASSFPAGGRGNEKLFF. CDR3 sequence (DNA): TGTGCCAGCAGCTTTCCCGCAGGAGGACGGGGGAATGAAAAACTGTTTTTT. Full variable domain (outside the CDR3, taken from reference TRBV7-9 and TRBJ1-4): DTGVSQNPRHKITKRGQNVTFRCDPISEHNRLYWYRQTLGQGPEFLTYFQNEAQLEKSRLLSDRFSAERPKGSFSTLEIQRTEQGDSAMYLCASSFPAGGRGNEKLFFGSGTQLSVL.

The V call is TRBV19, the J call TRBJ1-1; D uncertain. Trimming took off 7 bases at V and 1 base at J, with 13 bases between the two ends. CDR3 length equals 14 residues. The germline gives CDR1 LNHDA, CDR2 SQIVND (reference sequence). The CDR3: CASTFGPANTEAFF. For the CDR3, the DNA is TGTGCCAGTACCTTCGGGCCGGCGAACACTGAAGCTTTCTTT.

The chain recombines TRBV10-3 with TRBJ2-5, with TRBD1 as a possible D gene (5 bases). Germline CDR1 ENHRY, CDR2 SYGVKD. The ends were cut back, 6 bases at V and 6 bases at J, with 8 bases in the middle. The CDR3 loop spans 11 amino acids. CDR3 region: CAIRVDKTQYF. The CDR3 bases are TGTGCCATCAGAGTGGACAAGACCCAGTACTTC.

This clone came up a few times. The chain recombines TRBV9 with TRBJ2-2; D gene unclear. Germline V CDR1 and CDR2: SGDLS, YYNGEE. This CDR3 comprises 15 residues. The V gene lost 5 bases and the J gene lost 1 base, with 12 bases spanning the gap. CDR3 DNA: TGTGCCAGCAGGCCGGGCAGTCAGAACACCGGGGAGCTGTTTTTT. It encodes CASRPGSQNTGELFF.

This clone was seen more than once but under ten times. V is TRBV2 and J is TRBJ2-1; 9 positions agree with TRBD2. Germline CDR1 SNHLY, CDR2 FYNNEI. V shed 5 bases, J shed 1 base, and the junction held 3 bases outside the gene matches. The CDR3 length is 15 residues. The CDR3 DNA follows: TGTGCCAGCAGTTATACTAGCGGGTCCTACAATGAGCAGTTCTTC. Its protein product is CASSYTSGSYNEQFF.